This T cell receptor (beta chain) originates from a study of identical twins. From the 5' RACE reads, TCRdb called clonotypes with MiXCR, one entry per CDR3 protein. This table has roughly 290,000 distinct CDR3 sequences, just under 9.5% appearing once. This clonotype was seen a few times. Its antigen remains unknown. CDR3 size: 15 residues. V lost 5 bases and J lost 6, with 20 bases in between. Germline CDR1 reads SGHAT; CDR2 reads FQNNGV. Findings and limits, study-wide: It was out-of-frame TCR alpha sharing in monozygotic twins that models underestimated. Alpha sequences that were out-of-frame and twin-shared showed an excess of low generation probability. Insertions ran lower in abundant cord blood beta clonotypes, though not in memory repertoires.

The same specimen was also included in a second study, on yellow fever vaccine responses in identical twins. That paper notes: As reported, the vaccine T cell response of twins seemed partly convergent and partly personalized.

The V call is TRBV11-2, the J call TRBJ2-7; D is perhaps TRBD2 (6 bases). The receptor was derived from a young woman in good health. The sequencing input was CD8+ T cells sorted from blood. CDR3 sequence (DNA): TGTGCCAGCAGCCCCCGGGGGAGCCCCTCGATCGAGCAGTACTTC. This translates into CASSPRGSPSIEQYF.